This T cell receptor beta chain was recorded in a study of cytotoxic CD8 clonotypes in ibrutinib-treated CLL. Method: immunoSEQ multiplex PCR; TCRdb's copy keeps in-frame clones and lacks some. Of about 27,000 clones in the sample, approximately 71% were seen once. Study-wide points: Starting clonality was above that of age-matched healthy donors and tracked circulating CD8+ T-cell counts.

This CDR3 has 15 amino acids. Between the trimmed V and J ends, which lost 1 base and 2 bases, there was a span of 12 bases. Germline CDR1 reads SGHAT; CDR2 reads FQNNGV. About this clone: Antigen unknown.

This TCR came from a human donor with chronic lymphocytic leukemia. The rearrangement links TRBV11-2 to TRBJ2-7, with D maybe TRBD1 (6 bases). Sequencing was performed on PBMCs, taken after 24 months of ibrutinib treatment. The CDR3 loop reads CASSLAIWDTYEQYF. The CDR3 region has the DNA TGTGCCAGCAGCTTAGCAATCTGGGACACCTACGAGCAGTACTTC.